The 5 T cell receptor beta chains listed next were all sequenced from one sample in a study of T-cell reconstitution after alpha-beta-depleted transplantation in children. TCRbeta library preparation incorporated unique molecular identifiers. MiXCR was run by TCRdb on the PCR reads, yielding one entry per CDR3 protein. Of 600,000 to 800,000 distinct CDR3 sequences listed, around 13% are singletons. The sample was PBMCs, taken before TCRalphabeta/CD19-depleted stem cell transplant. These receptors were taken from a girl aged 2 to 9 with congenital amegakaryocytic thrombocytopenia, due to receive a stem cell transplant.

This clonotype was counted ten times or more. The V call is TRBV4-1, the J call TRBJ2-7; TRBD1 is a possible D gene (6 bases). Trimming removed 2 bases from V and 2 bases from J, with 13 bases in between. The CDR3 runs to 15 residues. CDR1 and CDR2 (germline): MGHRA, YSYEKL. The chain's CDR3 is CASSQSGVKTYEQYF. The CDR3 DNA reads as TGCGCCAGCAGCCAATCAGGGGTTAAGACCTACGAGCAGTACTTC.

This clonotype was seen a few times. The rearrangement uses TRBV9 and TRBJ2-6; 8 bases agree with TRBD1. This CDR3 has 20 residues. Germline V gives CDR1 SGDLS, CDR2 YYNGEE. V trimming: 4 bases; J trimming: 0 bases; junction bases outside the gene matches: 15. This CDR3 is CASSPRGPGQVSSGANVLTF. CDR3 in DNA: TGTGCCAGCAGCCCCAGAGGCCCGGGACAGGTTAGCTCTGGGGCCAACGTCCTGACTTTC.

The CDR3 reads CASSLSPTRTTDTQYF. CDR3 DNA sequence: TGCGCCAGCAGCTTAAGCCCGACACGAACCACAGATACGCAGTATTTT. The V and J genes are TRBV5-1 and TRBJ2-3; unclear D gene. The germline gives CDR1 SGHRS, CDR2 YFSETQ. This CDR3 region has 16 residues. V was pared by 2 bases and J by 2 bases, with 15 bases between. Full variable domain (missing parts from reference TRBV5-1 and TRBJ2-3): KAGVTQTPRYLIKTRGQQVTLSCSPISGHRSVSWYQQTPGQGLQFLFEYFSETQRNKGNFPGRFSGRQFSNSRSEMNVSTLELGDSALYLCASSLSPTRTTDTQYFGPGTRLTVL.

To note about this clonotype: A much larger clone differs from this one at a single base, so this may be a read error. The DNA for the CDR3 is TGTGCCAGTACCCTGGGACTCCCCACAGATACGCAGCATTTT. It yields the protein CASTLGLPTDTQHF. The chain has TRBV6-1 and TRBJ2-3; D is perhaps TRBD1 (5 bases). TRBJ1-5 matches the DNA end more closely, so the J call is doubtful. The CDR3 length is 14 residues. CDR1 is MNHNS, CDR2 SASEGT, per germline.

This clonotype was observed a few times. The chain has TRBV5-1 and TRBJ2-3; 7 nucleotides agree with TRBD2. V lost 2 bases, J lost 4 bases, and 7 bases stayed unmatched. In germline, CDR1 is SGHRS, CDR2 YFSETQ. This CDR3 contains 15 residues. DNA for the CDR3: TGCGCCAGCAGCTTCAGCGGGGCGGTGGCAGATACGCAGTATTTT. As protein: CASSFSGAVADTQYF.